Listed here are 28 T cell receptor beta chains from one sample, sequenced in a study of shared clonotypes between healthy human individuals. The table came from immunoSEQ multiplex PCR; TCRdb's copy has only in-frame clones and leaves some out. Of some 1,900,000 clones in the sample, 85% to 95% were seen once. CD45RO-negative CD8 cells positively selected for CCR7 made up the naive population, which excluded terminally differentiated effector memory CD45RA+ cells. The sample comprised naive CD8+ T cells sorted from blood. The receptors shown here come from a man younger than 35 in good health.

The chain couples TRBV2 to TRBJ1-2; D possibly corresponds to TRBD1 (6 bases). The V end was cut by 2 bases, the J end by 4 bases, with 14 bases between. Germline lookup yields CDR1 SNHLY and CDR2 FYNNEI. This CDR3 has 15 residues. The CDR3 loop reads CASSETQGGFYGYTF. CDR3 bases: TGTGCCAGCAGTGAAACACAGGGTGGTTTCTATGGCTACACCTTC.

The chain is built from TRBV9 and TRBJ2-7; D might be TRBD2 (6 bases). Trimming pared 4 bases from V and 4 bases from J, leaving 18 bases between. Germline V gene data show CDR1 as SGDLS and CDR2 as YYNGEE. The length of the CDR3 is 15 residues. In DNA form, the CDR3 reads TGTGCCAGCAGCCCGGAGACTAGTGGAGGATACGAGCAGTACTTC. This encodes CASSPETSGGYEQYF.

This chain links TRBV27 with TRBJ2-3, with 11 bases aligning to TRBD2. This CDR3 has 19 amino acids. Germline lookup yields CDR1 MNHEY and CDR2 SMNVEV (reference sequence). J gave up 3 bases and V 3 bases, and 14 bases lay outside the gene matches. In nucleotides, the CDR3 is TGTGCCAGCAGTTTGGGGCCCCCCCTAGCGGGGGGTGGGACAGATACGCAGTATTTT. Translation gives CASSLGPPLAGGGTDTQYF.

The V and J genes are TRBV9 and TRBJ1-4, with 7 bases lining up with TRBD1. Trimming removed 7 bases from V and 8 bases from J; junction bases left unmatched: 8. This CDR3 has 13 amino acids. Germline lookup yields CDR1 SGDLS and CDR2 YYNGEE. CDR3 amino acids: CASQKQGTEKLFF. Written as DNA, the CDR3 is TGTGCCAGCCAAAAACAGGGGACGGAAAAACTGTTTTTT.

J is TRBJ2-5 and V is TRBV30; D may match TRBD1 or TRBD2 (5 bases each). The CDR3 covers 15 residues. V shed 2 bases and J shed 2 bases, with 15 bases lying between them. Germline V gene sequence: CDR1 GTSNPN, CDR2 SVGIG (reference sequence). The CDR3 here is CAWSNKVGVQETQYF. In nucleotides, the CDR3 is TGTGCCTGGAGTAATAAGGTGGGGGTTCAAGAGACCCAGTACTTC.

Notes on this clone: Other DNA sequences in this sample translate to the same CDR3. The chain recombines TRBV2 with TRBJ1-4; the D gene is possibly TRBD1 (6 bases). Trimming removed 9 bases at V and 6 bases at J, with 14 bases between. There are 13 residues in the CDR3. The germline gives CDR1 SNHLY, CDR2 FYNNEI. The CDR3 DNA reads TGTGCCAGTAGGGGGACTGGGGATGAAAAACTGTTTTTT. Its protein is CASRGTGDEKLFF. Using reference TRBV2 and TRBJ1-4 for the parts outside the CDR3, the full variable domain is EPEVTQTPSHQVTQMGQEVILRCVPISNHLYFYWYRQILGQKVEFLVSFYNNEISEKSEIFDDQFSVERPDGSNFTLKIRSTKLEDSAMYFCASRGTGDEKLFFGSGTQLSVL.

The V gene is TRBV13, the J gene TRBJ2-5; 9 nucleotides match TRBD2. The CDR3 runs 18 residues. Looked up from germline, CDR1 is PRHDT and CDR2 is FYEKMQ (reference sequence). Trimming took 1 base from V and 2 from J; bases not matched to a gene: 11. CDR3 amino acids: CASSLVTAAGGPQETQYF. The CDR3 nucleotides are TGTGCCAGCAGCTTAGTAACAGCAGCGGGAGGACCACAAGAGACCCAGTACTTC.

The chain couples TRBV9 to TRBJ2-1, with TRBD2 matching 11 bases. Per germline, CDR1 SGDLS and CDR2 YYNGEE. The V and J ends lost 4 bases and 3 bases, in that order; junction bases with no gene match: 6. This CDR3 spans 16 amino acids. For the CDR3, the DNA is TGTGCCAGCAGCCCCCTAGCGGGGGGCAACTACAATGAGCAGTTCTTC. Amino acids: CASSPLAGGNYNEQFF.

The gene calls are TRBV4-1 and TRBJ2-1; 9 nucleotides match TRBD2. V lost 4 bases and J lost 8; bases outside the gene matches: 12. This CDR3 comprises 16 residues. Germline values: CDR1 MGHRA, CDR2 YSYEKL. CDR3 in DNA: TGCGCCAGCAGCCCCTTAGGGGCGGGGGGGCTCTATGAGCAGTTCTTC. This gives the protein CASSPLGAGGLYEQFF.

This sequence joins TRBV9 and TRBJ1-6, with 10 bases fitting TRBD1. CDR1 and CDR2 from the germline V gene are SGDLS and YYNGEE. The CDR3 has 15 residues. J lost 8 bases, V lost 0 bases, and 2 bases had no gene match. The CDR3 bases are TGTGCCAGCAGCGTAGGTGGGACAGGGGATTCACCCCTCCACTTT. Its protein is CASSVGGTGDSPLHF. The variable domain in full, completed from reference TRBV9 and TRBJ1-6, reads DSGVTQTPKHLITATGQRVTLRCSPRSGDLSVYWYQQSLDQGLQFLIQYYNGEERAKGNILERFSAQQFPDLHSELNLSSLELGDSALYFCASSVGGTGDSPLHFGNGTRLTVT.

This rearrangement joins TRBV6-4 to TRBJ2-7; D perhaps matches TRBD1 (6 bases). Trimming shortened V by 0 bases and J by 0 bases, and 21 bases separated the two germline ends. The CDR3 has 19 amino acids. The V gene's germline CDR1 is MRHNA and CDR2 SNTAGT. CDR3 in amino acids: CASSDSISSRQASSYEQYF. The CDR3 DNA reads as TGTGCCAGCAGTGACTCTATCTCGTCGCGACAGGCGAGCTCCTACGAGCAGTACTTC.

The rearrangement joins TRBV5-8 to TRBJ1-6; TRBD1 aligns across 9 bases. The V gene end was trimmed by 4 bases and the J gene end by 7 bases; junction bases not matched to a gene: 3. The germline CDR1 and CDR2 sequences are SGHTS and YDEGEE. The CDR3 is 14 amino acids. The CDR3 loop is CASSLQGANSPLHF. CDR3 DNA sequence: TGTGCCAGCAGCCTACAGGGGGCCAATTCACCCCTCCACTTT.

This chain links TRBV7-9 with TRBJ1-1, with D hard to call. The germline V and J ends were trimmed by 8 bases and 5 bases, with 9 bases remaining between them. Germline CDR1 SEHNR, CDR2 FQNEAQ (reference sequence). The CDR3 contains 11 residues. The CDR3 DNA reads as TGTGCCAGCGGGGTAATAACTGAAGCTTTCTTT. Translating it yields CASGVITEAFF.

V and J are TRBV5-4 and TRBJ1-6, with unresolved D. Deletions cut 3 bases from V and 0 bases from J, with 10 bases between. Germline V gives CDR1 SGHNT, CDR2 YYREEE (reference sequence). There are 16 residues in the CDR3. DNA of the CDR3: TGTGCCAGCAGCTCTTTCGACGGCTCCTATAATTCACCCCTCCACTTT. Translated: CASSSFDGSYNSPLHF.

V gene TRBV27 combines with J gene TRBJ1-6; D may be TRBD1 (6 bases). V lost 6 bases, J lost 10 bases, and 19 bases lay in between. The germline CDR1 and CDR2 sequences are MNHEY and SMNVEV (reference sequence). This CDR3 has 15 residues. In DNA form, the CDR3 reads TGTGCCAGCAGCCCAGACAGGCCTCGAGTGTCACCCCTCCACTTT. It translates to CASSPDRPRVSPLHF.

This chain uses TRBV19 with TRBJ1-1; 7 bases map to TRBD1. CDR1 is LNHDA and CDR2 is SQIVND in the germline V gene (reference sequence). The junction had 11 bases not matched to a gene; V was cut back by 8 bases and J by 8 bases. The CDR3 covers 13 residues. CDR3 loop: CASQADRDNEAFF. The CDR3 DNA sequence: TGTGCCAGTCAAGCCGACAGGGACAACGAAGCTTTCTTT.

The gene calls are TRBV28 and TRBJ2-1; 12 nucleotides match TRBD1. V gave up 5 bases and J gave up 6 bases; unmatched junction bases: 5. This CDR3 region has 15 residues. From germline, CDR1 is MDHEN and CDR2 SYDVKM. The CDR3 is CASSRGTGGFNEQFF. The DNA for the CDR3 is TGTGCCAGCAGTAGAGGGACAGGGGGCTTCAATGAGCAGTTCTTC.

The V and J genes are TRBV28 and TRBJ2-2, with TRBD2 identical over 7 bases. Germline CDR1 and CDR2: MDHEN and SYDVKM. The CDR3 covers 15 residues. V shed 7 bases, J shed 0 bases, and the junction held 5 bases outside the gene matches. This CDR3 reads CASNERGANTGELFF. Written as DNA, the CDR3 is TGTGCCAGCAACGAGCGGGGCGCGAACACCGGGGAGCTGTTTTTT. The whole variable domain, filled in from reference TRBV28 and TRBJ2-2, reads DVKVTQSSRYLVKRTGEKVFLECVQDMDHENMFWYRQDPGLGLRLIYFSYDVKMKEKGDIPEGYSVSREKKERFSLILESASTNQTSMYLCASNERGANTGELFFGEGSRLTVL.

This rearrangement joins TRBV6-1 to TRBJ2-1; weak D call: TRBD1 (5 bases). CDR3 length equals 13 residues. The germline CDR1 and CDR2 sequences are MNHNS and SASEGT. The ends were cut back, 10 bases at V and 5 bases at J, with 15 bases in the middle. The CDR3 DNA is TGTGCCACCAGGGATCAACAGGACAATGAGCAGTTCTTC. Amino acid sequence: CATRDQQDNEQFF.

The chain joins TRBV15 to TRBJ2-1; tentatively, D is TRBD2 (6 bases). This CDR3 contains 13 residues. CDR1 and CDR2 from the germline V gene are LNHNV and YYDKDF (reference sequence). The germline V and J ends were trimmed by 1 base and 7 bases, with 8 bases remaining between them. The CDR3 here is CATSRVGGNEQFF. Written as DNA, the CDR3 is TGTGCCACCAGCAGAGTCGGGGGAAATGAGCAGTTCTTC.

The CDR3 protein is CGGTTGENYEQYF. The DNA for the CDR3 is TGCGGGGGAACTACAGGGGAGAATTACGAGCAGTACTTC. This rearrangement joins TRBV29-1 to TRBJ2-7, with TRBD1 identical over 7 bases. The CDR3 sequence is 13 residues long. The V gene's germline CDR1 is SQVTM and CDR2 ANQGSEA.

The chain uses TRBV29-1 and TRBJ2-3; maybe TRBD1 (5 bases). Per germline, CDR1 SQVTM and CDR2 ANQGSEA. The CDR3 consists of 13 residues. The V and J ends lost 3 bases and 3 bases respectively, with 10 bases between them. In DNA, the CDR3 is TGCAGCGTTGAGACAGACAGTACAGATACGCAGTATTTT. Its protein is CSVETDSTDTQYF.

This chain joins TRBV7-9 and TRBJ2-2; TRBD1 aligns across 10 bases. The CDR3 is made up of 19 amino acids. V gave up 4 bases and J gave up 5 bases; unmatched junction bases: 16. Germline loops: CDR1 SEHNR, CDR2 FQNEAQ (reference sequence). CDR3 sequence: CASSSTGTGVAGDTGELFF. Here the CDR3 DNA reads TGTGCCAGCAGCTCTACCGGGACAGGGGTGGCGGGGGATACCGGGGAGCTGTTTTTT.

The genes are TRBV6-1 and TRBJ2-7; D is possibly TRBD1 (5 bases). CDR3 length equals 14 residues. V shed 6 bases and J shed 2 bases, with 14 bases lying between them. Per the germline V gene, CDR1 is MNHNS and CDR2 is SASEGT. This CDR3 is CASRVPDTAYEQYF. CDR3 in DNA: TGTGCCAGCAGAGTACCGGACACCGCCTACGAGCAGTACTTC.

The gene calls are TRBV29-1 and TRBJ2-3, with D unresolved. Per the germline V gene, CDR1 is SQVTM and CDR2 is ANQGSEA. Trimming removed 4 bases from V and 4 bases from J, with 6 bases in between. CDR3 length equals 11 residues. CDR3 DNA: TGCAGCGTTGTTTCCTCAGATACGCAGTATTTT. Translating it yields CSVVSSDTQYF.

The CDR3 loop is CALDKARRGGSYEQYF. CDR3 coding DNA: TGTGCCCTGGATAAGGCCCGGCGCGGAGGCTCCTACGAGCAGTACTTC. The chain has TRBV30 and TRBJ2-7, with D maybe TRBD2 (5 bases). CDR3 length: 16 amino acids. Deletions cut 8 bases from V and 0 bases from J, with 23 bases between. Germline lookup yields CDR1 GTSNPN and CDR2 SVGIG (reference sequence).

The J gene is TRBJ1-6, the V gene TRBV11-2; possibly TRBD1 for D (6 bases). The CDR3 runs to 16 residues. Germline lookup yields CDR1 SGHAT and CDR2 FQNNGV. V was cut by 4 bases and J by 4 bases, with 14 bases left in between. The CDR3 here is CASSSDSGFYNSPLHF. As DNA, the CDR3 is TGTGCCAGCAGCTCGGACAGTGGGTTTTATAATTCACCCCTCCACTTT.

About this clone: One junction end does not reproduce the germline sequence, and a read error may be involved. The V gene is TRBV6-5, the J gene TRBJ2-4; 7 bases map to TRBD2. The CDR3 has 15 residues. Germline values: CDR1 MNHEY, CDR2 SVGAGI. The CDR3 nucleotides read TGTGCCAGCAGTGACTCCGCCACCGGGAGGAACATTCAGTACTTC. As protein: CASSDSATGRNIQYF.